These 13 T cell receptor beta chains originate from one sample sequenced in a study of T cell responses to AZD1222 COVID-19 vaccine. Here immunoSEQ multiplex PCR was the method, and the copy in TCRdb shows in-frame clones only, minus some. Of around 120,000 clones in the sample, about 90% were seen once. The source material was peripheral blood, sampled on day 0 of AZD1222 vaccination. Receptor source: an adult in good health.

The chain uses TRBV5-1 and TRBJ1-5; D remains unclear. The CDR3 has 14 residues. V was trimmed by 0 bases and J by 1 base, leaving 5 bases between them. Germline V gene data show CDR1 as SGHRS and CDR2 as YFSETQ. The CDR3 region has the DNA TGCGCCAGCAGCTTGGTACCGAGCAATCAGCCCCAGCATTTT. Protein product: CASSLVPSNQPQHF. Based on the CDR3 plus reference TRBV5-1 and TRBJ1-5, the full variable domain is KAGVTQTPRYLIKTRGQQVTLSCSPISGHRSVSWYQQTPGQGLQFLFEYFSETQRNKGNFPGRFSGRQFSNSRSEMNVSTLELGDSALYLCASSLVPSNQPQHFGDGTRLSIL.

The genes are TRBV6-5 and TRBJ2-7; 9 bases align to TRBD2. Germline V CDR1 and CDR2: MNHEY, SVGAGI. The CDR3 totals 15 residues. V shed 2 bases, J shed 3 bases, and the junction held 5 bases outside the gene matches. The CDR3: CASSYPQAGGYEQYF. In DNA form, the CDR3 reads TGTGCCAGCAGTTACCCCCAAGCGGGAGGCTACGAGCAGTACTTC.

The V gene is TRBV12-3 or TRBV12-4, the J gene TRBJ2-5; TRBD1 is a possible D gene (6 bases). The V end was cut by 3 bases, the J end by 4 bases, with 9 bases between. The CDR3 is made up of 13 amino acids. The chain's CDR3 is CASSFRGGETQYF. In DNA, the CDR3 is TGTGCCAGCAGTTTCAGGGGTGGAGAGACCCAGTACTTC.

This clone was seen once. The chain joins TRBV28 to TRBJ2-7; D is ambiguous. The V end was cut by 1 base, the J end by 3 bases, with 4 bases between. CDR3 length equals 12 residues. Germline V gene data show CDR1 as MDHEN and CDR2 as SYDVKM. CDR3 amino acids: CASSLLGYEQYF. CDR3 nucleotides: TGTGCCAGCAGTTTATTAGGCTACGAGCAGTACTTC.

V gene TRBV28 combines with J gene TRBJ2-7; weak D call: TRBD2 (5 bases). CDR1 and CDR2 from the germline V gene are MDHEN and SYDVKM. Trimming took 5 bases from V and 1 from J, leaving 21 bases between them. The CDR3 length is 17 residues. CDR3 DNA sequence: TGTGCCAGCAGTCTTCCCGGGTCACGGGGTGAATCCTACGAGCAGTACTTC. This encodes CASSLPGSRGESYEQYF.

The table lists this clone with a few counts. The chain joins TRBV18 to TRBJ1-6, with 10 nucleotides matching TRBD1. This CDR3 has 16 residues. V was pared by 4 bases and J by 8 bases, with 8 bases of the junction left unmatched. Germline V gene data show CDR1 as KGHSH and CDR2 as LQKENI. The CDR3 DNA reads TGTGCCAGCTCACACACCGGGACAGGGGAGTATTCACCCCTCCACTTT. It yields the protein CASSHTGTGEYSPLHF. The full variable domain, its missing parts supplied by reference TRBV18 and TRBJ1-6, is NAGVMQNPRHLVRRRGQEARLRCSPMKGHSHVYWYRQLPEEGLKFMVYLQKENIIDESGMPKERFSAEFPKEGPSILRIQQVVRGDSAAYFCASSHTGTGEYSPLHFGNGTRLTVT.

The chain recombines TRBV12-3 or TRBV12-4 with TRBJ1-1; D is undetermined. This CDR3 region has 13 residues. Trimming stripped 7 bases from V and 1 base from J, with 10 bases between. CDR3 region: CASTWGRNTEAFF. The CDR3 DNA reads as TGTGCCAGCACCTGGGGTAGGAACACTGAAGCTTTCTTT.

The chain couples TRBV10-3 to TRBJ2-1; D is unresolved. This CDR3 region has 14 residues. Trimming took 6 bases from V and 1 from J, leaving 10 bases between them. The germline CDR1 and CDR2 sequences are ENHRY and SYGVKD. CDR3 sequence (DNA): TGTGCCATCAGCCCGGACCCATCCTACAATGAGCAGTTCTTC. Translation: CAISPDPSYNEQFF.

This clone was recorded only once. The chain carries TRBV7-9 and TRBJ2-5; 12 bases align to TRBD2. The junction had 6 bases not matched to a gene; V was cut back by 2 bases and J by 5 bases. Germline assignment: CDR1 SEHNR and CDR2 FQNEAQ (reference sequence). CDR3 length equals 16 residues. In DNA form, the CDR3 reads TGTGCCAGCAGCTTATCTAGCGGGGGGGCTTCGGAGACCCAGTACTTC. It yields the protein CASSLSSGGASETQYF.

V is TRBV15 and J is TRBJ1-1; D not resolved. The CDR3 loop spans 15 amino acids. In germline, CDR1 is LNHNV, CDR2 YYDKDF (reference sequence). Trimming cost V 8 bases and J 5 bases, with 21 bases left between them. The CDR3 loop is CATLQASQGGTEAFF. The CDR3 DNA is TGTGCCACCCTTCAGGCCAGCCAAGGAGGGACTGAAGCTTTCTTT. The whole variable domain, remainder taken from reference TRBV15 and TRBJ1-1, is DAMVIQNPRYQVTQFGKPVTLSCSQTLNHNVMYWYQQKSSQAPKLLFHYYDKDFNNEADTPDNFQSRRPNTSFCFLDIRSPGLGDTAMYLCATLQASQGGTEAFFGQGTRLTVV.

As for this clone: This CDR3 is also generated by other DNA sequences in the sample. The rearrangement joins TRBV6-5 to TRBJ1-5, with 7 bases identical to TRBD1. The J segment lost 4 bases and the V segment lost 6 bases, leaving 3 bases of the junction unmatched. CDR3 length: 13 amino acids. Germline V gene lookup returns CDR1 MNHEY and CDR2 SVGAGI. The DNA for the CDR3 is TGTGCCAGCAGCCGGGACAGTAATCAGCCCCAGCATTTT. Protein sequence: CASSRDSNQPQHF.

The V gene is TRBV10-3, the J gene TRBJ2-5; D may be TRBD2 (6 bases). The CDR3 runs to 16 residues. V lost 0 bases and J 2 bases, leaving 13 bases between the germline ends. The germline V gene has CDR1 ENHRY and CDR2 SYGVKD. For the CDR3, the DNA is TGTGCCATCAGTGAGTCGACGGGAGCGTTACAAGAGACCCAGTACTTC. The encoded protein is CAISESTGALQETQYF.

In this sample, this clone turned up once. V and J are TRBV5-1 and TRBJ2-1; 7 bases line up with TRBD1. J was trimmed by 4 bases and V by 4 bases; bases with no gene match: 8. The CDR3 covers 15 residues. Germline-derived CDR1 and CDR2 are SGHRS and YFSETQ. The CDR3, as DNA: TGCGCCAGCAGCCCGTCGGGACAGAGATACAATGAGCAGTTCTTC. This codes for CASSPSGQRYNEQFF.